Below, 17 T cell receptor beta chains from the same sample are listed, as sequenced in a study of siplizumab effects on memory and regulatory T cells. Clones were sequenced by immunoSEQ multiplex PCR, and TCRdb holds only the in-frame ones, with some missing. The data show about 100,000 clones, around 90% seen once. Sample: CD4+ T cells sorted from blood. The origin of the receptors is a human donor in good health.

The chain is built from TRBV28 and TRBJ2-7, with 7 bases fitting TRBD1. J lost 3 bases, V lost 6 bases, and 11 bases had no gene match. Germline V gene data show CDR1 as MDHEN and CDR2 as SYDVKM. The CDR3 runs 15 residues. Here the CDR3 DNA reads TGTGCCAGCAGGCCGACGGGACAGTACCTCTACGAGCAGTACTTC. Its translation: CASRPTGQYLYEQYF.

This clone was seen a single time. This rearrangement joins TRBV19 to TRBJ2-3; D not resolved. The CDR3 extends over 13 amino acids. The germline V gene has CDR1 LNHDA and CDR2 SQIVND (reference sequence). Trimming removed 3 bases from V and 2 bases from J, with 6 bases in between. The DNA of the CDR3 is TGTGCCAGTAGTATCCGGTTCACAGATACGCAGTATTTT. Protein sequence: CASSIRFTDTQYF.

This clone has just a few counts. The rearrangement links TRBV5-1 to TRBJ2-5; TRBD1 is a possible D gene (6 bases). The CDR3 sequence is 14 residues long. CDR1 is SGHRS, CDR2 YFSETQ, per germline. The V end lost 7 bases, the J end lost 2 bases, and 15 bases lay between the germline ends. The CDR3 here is CASGDTLRQETQYF. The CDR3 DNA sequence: TGCGCCAGCGGGGACACCCTCCGTCAAGAGACCCAGTACTTC.

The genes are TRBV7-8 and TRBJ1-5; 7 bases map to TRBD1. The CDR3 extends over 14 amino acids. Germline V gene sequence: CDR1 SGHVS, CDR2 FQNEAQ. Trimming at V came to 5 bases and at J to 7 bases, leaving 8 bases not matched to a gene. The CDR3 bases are TGTGCCAGCAGCCCGCTTACAGGGGCCCAGCCCCAGCATTTT. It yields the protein CASSPLTGAQPQHF. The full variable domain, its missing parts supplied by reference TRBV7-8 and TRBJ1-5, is GAGVSQSPRYKVAKRGQDVALRCDPISGHVSLFWYQQALGQGPEFLTYFQNEAQLDKSGLPSDRFFAERPEGSVSTLKIQRTQQEDSAVYLCASSPLTGAQPQHFGDGTRLSIL.

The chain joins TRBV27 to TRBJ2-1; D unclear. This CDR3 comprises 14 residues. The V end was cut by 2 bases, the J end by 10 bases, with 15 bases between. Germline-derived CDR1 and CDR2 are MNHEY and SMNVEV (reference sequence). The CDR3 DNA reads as TGTGCCAGCAGTTTAGTGGCAGCCCCGGCGGAGCAGTTCTTC. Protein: CASSLVAAPAEQFF.

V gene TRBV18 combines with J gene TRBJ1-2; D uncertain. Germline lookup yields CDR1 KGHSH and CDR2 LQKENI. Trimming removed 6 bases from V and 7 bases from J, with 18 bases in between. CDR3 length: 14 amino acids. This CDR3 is CASSPFGRDGGYTF. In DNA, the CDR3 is TGTGCCAGCTCCCCCTTTGGACGGGATGGTGGCTACACCTTC.

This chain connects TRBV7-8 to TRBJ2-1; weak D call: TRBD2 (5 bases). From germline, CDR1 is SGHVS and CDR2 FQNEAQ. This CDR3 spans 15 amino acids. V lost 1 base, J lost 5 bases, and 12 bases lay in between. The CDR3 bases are TGTGCCAGCAGCTTAGGACTACCTCCTAACAATGAGCAGTTCTTC. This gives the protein CASSLGLPPNNEQFF.

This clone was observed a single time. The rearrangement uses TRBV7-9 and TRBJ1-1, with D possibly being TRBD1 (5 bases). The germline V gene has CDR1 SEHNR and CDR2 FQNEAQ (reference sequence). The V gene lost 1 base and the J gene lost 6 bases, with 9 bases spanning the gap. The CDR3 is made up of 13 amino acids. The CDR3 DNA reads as TGTGCCAGCAGCTTAGGGGGGTACCCTGAAGCTTTCTTT. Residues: CASSLGGYPEAFF.

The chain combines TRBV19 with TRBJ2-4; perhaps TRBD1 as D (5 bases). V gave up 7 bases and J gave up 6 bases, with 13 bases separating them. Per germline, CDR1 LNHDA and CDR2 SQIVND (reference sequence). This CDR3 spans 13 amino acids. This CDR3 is CASTPRVPNIQYF. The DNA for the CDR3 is TGTGCCAGTACACCCAGGGTCCCAAACATTCAGTACTTC. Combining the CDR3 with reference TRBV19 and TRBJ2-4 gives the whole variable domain DGGITQSPKYLFRKEGQNVTLSCEQNLNHDAMYWYRQDPGQGLRLIYYSQIVNDFQKGDIAEGYSVSREKKESFPLTVTSAQKNPTAFYLCASTPRVPNIQYFGAGTRLSVL.

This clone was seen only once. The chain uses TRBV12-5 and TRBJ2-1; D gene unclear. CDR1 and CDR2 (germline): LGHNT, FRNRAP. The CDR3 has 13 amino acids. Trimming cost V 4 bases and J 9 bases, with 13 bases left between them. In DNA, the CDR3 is TGTGCTAGTGGTTCAGATGCCCCAGGTGAGCAGTTCTTC. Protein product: CASGSDAPGEQFF.

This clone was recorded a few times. CDR3 sequence: CAISPGTGYGYTF. For the CDR3, the DNA is TGTGCCATCAGTCCAGGGACAGGCTATGGCTACACCTTC. The genes are TRBV10-3 and TRBJ1-2; 8 bases match TRBD1. Germline values: CDR1 ENHRY, CDR2 SYGVKD. CDR3 length: 13 amino acids. V was clipped by 5 bases and J by 4 bases; unmatched bases: 3.

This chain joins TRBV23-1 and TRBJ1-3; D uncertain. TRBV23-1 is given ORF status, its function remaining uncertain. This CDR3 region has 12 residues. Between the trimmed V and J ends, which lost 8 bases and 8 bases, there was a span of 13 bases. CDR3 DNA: TGCGCCAGCGCTCCTTGTTTTGACACCATATATTTT. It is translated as CASAPCFDTIYF.

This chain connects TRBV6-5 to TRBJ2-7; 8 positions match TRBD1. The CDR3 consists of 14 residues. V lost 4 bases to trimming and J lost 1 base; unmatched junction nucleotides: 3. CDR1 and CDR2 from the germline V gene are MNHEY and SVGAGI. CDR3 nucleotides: TGTGCCAGCAGTTTCGACAGGGGTTCCTACGAGCAGTACTTC. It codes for CASSFDRGSYEQYF.

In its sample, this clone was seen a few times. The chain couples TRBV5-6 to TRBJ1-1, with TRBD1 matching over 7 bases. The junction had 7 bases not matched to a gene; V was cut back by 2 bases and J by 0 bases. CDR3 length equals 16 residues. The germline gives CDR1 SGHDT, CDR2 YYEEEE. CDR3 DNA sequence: TGTGCCAGCAGCTTAAGGACAGGCCCCCTGAACACTGAAGCTTTCTTT. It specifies CASSLRTGPLNTEAFF.

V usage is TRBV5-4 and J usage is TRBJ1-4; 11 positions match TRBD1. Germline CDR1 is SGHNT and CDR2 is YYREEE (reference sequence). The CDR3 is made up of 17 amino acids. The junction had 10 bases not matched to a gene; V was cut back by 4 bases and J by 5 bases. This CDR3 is CASSAKGGTGGNEKLFF. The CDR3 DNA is TGTGCCAGCAGCGCGAAAGGGGGGACAGGGGGAAATGAAAAACTGTTTTTT.

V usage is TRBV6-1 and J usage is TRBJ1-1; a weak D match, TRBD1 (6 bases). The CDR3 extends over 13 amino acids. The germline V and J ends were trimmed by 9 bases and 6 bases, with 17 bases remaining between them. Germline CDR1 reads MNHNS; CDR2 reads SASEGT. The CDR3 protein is CASLQGGGAEAFF. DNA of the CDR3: TGTGCCAGTTTACAGGGAGGGGGGGCTGAAGCTTTCTTT.

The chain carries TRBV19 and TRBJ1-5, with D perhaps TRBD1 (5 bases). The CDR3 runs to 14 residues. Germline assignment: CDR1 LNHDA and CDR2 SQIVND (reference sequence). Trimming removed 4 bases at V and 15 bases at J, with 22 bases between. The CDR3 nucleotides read TGTGCCAGTAGTACCACCCTATGGGACCCCGGCCGGCATTTT. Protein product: CASSTTLWDPGRHF.